The rows below give T cell receptor beta chains drawn from one sample of a study of T cell responses to AZD1222 COVID-19 vaccine. The protocol was immunoSEQ multiplex PCR, while the TCRdb copy is restricted to in-frame clones and leaves out a portion. The table lists 120,000 to 150,000 clones, about 93% of them singletons. The material was peripheral blood, obtained on day 0 of AZD1222 vaccination. All receptors derive from an adult in good health. The CDR3 runs from the conserved cysteine through the conserved F or W. The D gene is left open where the match is weak. The size field is filled for only some rows; it gives once, few, many or a size class.

J gene,D gene,clone size,V gene,CDR3 protein,CDR3 DNA
TRBJ2-1,TRBD1,once,TRBV30,CACLGQGYNEQFF,TGTGCCTGTCTAGGACAGGGGTACAATGAGCAGTTCTTC
TRBJ2-6,-,-,TRBV7-9,CASSRLSSGANVLTF,TGTGCCAGCAGTCGTTTATCCTCTGGGGCCAACGTCCTGACTTTC
TRBJ1-5,-,-,TRBV12-3/TRBV12-4,CASSFSDQPQHF,TGTGCCAGCAGTTTTTCTGATCAGCCCCAGCATTTT
TRBJ1-4,-,-,TRBV6-5,CASRQGTNEKLFF,TGTGCCAGCAGACAGGGTACTAATGAAAAACTGTTTTTT
TRBJ1-4,-,-,TRBV27,CASSLGALNEKLFF,TGTGCCAGCAGTTTGGGGGCGCTTAATGAAAAACTGTTTTTT
TRBJ2-1,-,-,TRBV18,CASSPPQGGSYNEQFF,TGTGCCAGCTCACCACCACAGGGTGGGTCCTACAATGAGCAGTTCTTC
TRBJ2-1,-,-,TRBV7-2,CASSLRPSYNEQFF,TGTGCCAGCAGCTTAAGGCCTTCCTACAATGAGCAGTTCTTC
TRBJ2-1,-,-,TRBV27,CASSPRVGSYNEQFF,TGTGCCAGCAGTCCTCGAGTCGGTTCCTACAATGAGCAGTTCTTC
TRBJ2-1,-,-,TRBV7-9,CASSPWGDYNEQFF,TGTGCCAGCAGCCCATGGGGGGATTACAATGAGCAGTTCTTC
TRBJ2-1,-,-,TRBV29-1,CSVPGRGRNEQFF,TGCAGCGTTCCCGGGCGAGGGCGGAATGAGCAGTTCTTC
TRBJ2-7,TRBD1,-,TRBV3-1/TRBV3-2,CASSIGGYSYEQYF,TGTGCCAGCAGTATAGGGGGCTACTCCTACGAGCAGTACTTC
TRBJ1-5,-,-,TRBV4-1,CASSQDWPSGQPQHF,TGCGCCAGCAGCCAAGATTGGCCGAGTGGGCAGCCCCAGCATTTT
TRBJ1-1,-,-,TRBV6-5,CASASGTIMNTEAFF,TGTGCCAGCGCATCAGGGACCATCATGAACACTGAAGCTTTCTTT
TRBJ2-2,-,once,TRBV3-1/TRBV3-2,CASSRGAGSTGELFF,TGTGCCAGCAGCCGAGGGGCGGGAAGCACCGGGGAGCTGTTTTTT
TRBJ1-2,-,-,TRBV2,CASRGTDNYGYTF,TGTGCCAGCAGGGGGACGGATAACTATGGCTACACCTTC
TRBJ1-5,-,-,TRBV4-2,CASSQAGTHLGPQHF,TGTGCCAGCAGCCAGGCAGGGACGCATTTGGGGCCCCAGCATTTT
TRBJ1-4,-,-,TRBV27,CASSPGPPTNEKLFF,TGTGCCAGCAGTCCGGGGCCGCCGACTAATGAAAAACTGTTTTTT
TRBJ1-1,-,-,TRBV11-3,CASSSDRSEAFF,TGTGCCAGCAGCTCCGACAGGAGTGAAGCTTTCTTT
TRBJ2-5,-,-,TRBV2,CASGQKGRVETQYF,TGTGCCAGCGGTCAGAAGGGGCGAGTGGAGACCCAGTACTTC
TRBJ1-2,TRBD1,-,TRBV5-6,CASSLDRGYGYTF,TGTGCCAGCAGCTTGGACAGGGGATATGGCTACACCTTC
TRBJ1-2,-,-,TRBV19,CASNRGRGYTF,TGTGCCAGTAATCGGGGGCGAGGCTACACCTTC
TRBJ1-4,-,-,TRBV5-4,CASSLGTEDEKLFF,TGTGCCAGCAGCTTGGGGACAGAGGATGAAAAACTGTTTTTT
TRBJ2-1,TRBD2,-,TRBV5-1,CASSLALAGYNEQFF,TGCGCCAGCAGCTTGGCACTAGCGGGCTACAATGAGCAGTTCTTC
TRBJ1-2,-,few,TRBV2,CASSEASGRNYGYTF,TGTGCCAGCAGTGAAGCCAGCGGGCGGAACTATGGCTACACCTTC
TRBJ2-7,TRBD1,-,TRBV19,CASKTRDRAYEQYF,TGTGCCAGTAAGACCCGGGACAGAGCCTACGAGCAGTACTTC
TRBJ2-3,-,-,TRBV7-6,CASSLVLASTDTQYF,TGTGCCAGCAGCTTAGTCTTAGCTAGCACAGATACGCAGTATTTT
TRBJ1-5,TRBD1,-,TRBV7-2,CASSLALGQGSQPQHF,TGTGCCAGCAGCCTTGCCCTGGGACAGGGTAGTCAGCCCCAGCATTTT
TRBJ2-7,-,-,TRBV9,CASSVGPGAYEQYF,TGTGCCAGCAGCGTAGGCCCGGGAGCCTACGAGCAGTACTTC
TRBJ2-7,TRBD2,-,TRBV7-2,CASRQAPSGGAGYEQYF,TGTGCCAGCCGCCAAGCTCCTAGCGGGGGGGCCGGGTACGAGCAGTACTTC
TRBJ1-6,-,-,TRBV28,CASSLMGLSSYNSPLHF,TGTGCCAGCAGTTTAATGGGGCTGAGCTCCTATAATTCACCCCTCCACTTT
TRBJ2-1,-,-,TRBV27,CASSLSAGTSHIDEQFF,TGTGCCAGCAGTTTATCGGCCGGTACTAGTCATATCGATGAGCAGTTCTTC
TRBJ1-5,-,-,TRBV6-5,CASSYRGPSQPQHF,TGTGCCAGCAGTTACCGGGGGCCCAGTCAGCCCCAGCATTTT
TRBJ1-2,-,few,TRBV7-2,CASSLAVSSNYGYTF,TGTGCCAGCAGCTTAGCGGTCTCATCTAACTATGGCTACACCTTC
TRBJ2-1,TRBD2,-,TRBV3-1/TRBV3-2,CASSQGASGRSEQFF,TGTGCCAGCAGCCAAGGGGCTAGCGGACGTAGTGAGCAGTTCTTC
TRBJ2-7,-,-,TRBV18,CASSPVTGAYEQYF,TGTGCCAGCTCACCAGTTACAGGAGCCTACGAGCAGTACTTC
TRBJ1-4,-,-,TRBV12-3/TRBV12-4,CASSLSGEKLFF,TGTGCCAGCAGTTTATCGGGAGAAAAACTGTTTTTT
TRBJ2-1,-,-,TRBV5-6,CASSRRLAQLDEQFF,TGTGCCAGCAGTAGACGTCTCGCCCAATTGGATGAGCAGTTCTTC
TRBJ1-3,-,-,TRBV5-1,CASSLGPANTIYF,TGCGCCAGCAGCTTGGGCCCCGCGAACACCATATATTTT
TRBJ2-3,-,-,TRBV9,CASSVGGGGSGSTQYF,TGTGCCAGCAGCGTAGGAGGGGGCGGGAGTGGTAGTACGCAGTATTTT
TRBJ1-2,TRBD1,once,TRBV28,CASSRDGTDNYGYTF,TGTGCCAGCAGTCGGGACGGGACAGATAACTATGGCTACACCTTC
TRBJ1-2,-,-,TRBV7-2,CASSPSGGRDYGYTF,TGTGCCAGCAGCCCCTCGGGGGGGCGCGACTATGGCTACACCTTC
TRBJ1-2,-,-,TRBV4-3,CASSQGPGGGYGYTF,TGCGCCAGCAGCCAAGGGCCAGGTGGGGGCTATGGCTACACCTTC
TRBJ1-2,TRBD1,once,TRBV6-2/TRBV6-3,CASSYEDRANYGYTF,TGTGCCAGCAGTTACGAGGACAGGGCCAACTATGGCTACACCTTC
TRBJ1-3,-,-,TRBV6-6,CASSPENFRGAWGNTIYF,TGTGCCAGCAGTCCCGAAAACTTTCGGGGGGCGTGGGGAAACACCATATATTTT
TRBJ1-2,-,-,TRBV5-6,CASSLEYDGGMDYGYTF,TGTGCCAGCAGCTTGGAATATGACGGGGGAATGGACTATGGCTACACCTTC
TRBJ2-3,TRBD1,-,TRBV5-4,CASSPGQGRTDTQYF,TGTGCCAGCAGCCCTGGACAGGGGAGGACAGATACGCAGTATTTT
TRBJ2-7,TRBD2,-,TRBV5-8,CASSLGAGGFNEQYF,TGTGCCAGCAGCTTGGGTGCGGGAGGGTTTAACGAGCAGTACTTC
TRBJ1-4,TRBD1,-,TRBV5-1,CASSLLGRGWSNEKLFF,TGCGCCAGCAGCCTTCTGGGCAGGGGGTGGAGTAATGAAAAACTGTTTTTT
TRBJ2-1,-,once,TRBV9,CASSVEGEQFF,TGTGCCAGCAGCGTAGAGGGTGAGCAGTTCTTC
TRBJ2-5,-,-,TRBV5-1,CASSPGQRETQYF,TGCGCCAGCAGCCCAGGGCAGAGGGAGACCCAGTACTTC
TRBJ2-3,TRBD2,-,TRBV3-1/TRBV3-2,CASSQVGGGGATDTQYF,TGTGCCAGCAGCCAAGTTGGGGGCGGGGGGGCCACAGATACGCAGTATTTT
TRBJ2-2,TRBD1,-,TRBV4-2,CASSRQTGLNTGELFF,TGTGCCAGCAGCCGCCAGACAGGGCTGAACACCGGGGAGCTGTTTTTT
TRBJ1-1,-,-,TRBV14,CASRAAGRLAEAFF,TGTGCCAGCAGGGCCGCGGGGAGGTTGGCTGAAGCTTTCTTT
TRBJ1-1,-,few,TRBV7-2,CASSLEVRNTEAFF,TGTGCCAGCAGCTTAGAGGTCAGGAACACTGAAGCTTTCTTT
TRBJ1-2,TRBD1,-,TRBV5-1,CASSWGQGVFDGYTF,TGCGCCAGCAGCTGGGGACAGGGGGTTTTTGATGGCTACACCTTC
TRBJ1-5,-,-,TRBV19,CASSIGGSSNQPQHF,TGTGCCAGTAGTATAGGCGGGTCGAGCAATCAGCCCCAGCATTTT
TRBJ2-3,TRBD1,once,TRBV6-5,CASRLQGDRTDTQYF,TGTGCCAGCAGATTACAGGGGGATCGTACAGATACGCAGTATTTT